This paragraph covers one TCR beta chain sequence. Its antigen remains unidentified. This sample is drawn from a study of blood T cells in healthy people across ages. Study outcomes and limitations: TCR beta diversity per million T cells fell roughly linearly with age.

Next came a second PCR, run for about 7 to 12 cycles, which used a sample-barcoded 5' primer along with a J-beta primer mix. TCRdb reprocessed the 5' RACE reads via MiXCR and lists one record per CDR3 protein. Of just over 1 million distinct CDR3 sequences detected, 35% to 50% appear once; the ten largest clones hold over 15%. V was clipped by 3 bases and J by 6 bases, with 18 bases between them. Germline assignment: CDR1 MDHEN and CDR2 SYDVKM. The CDR3 has 16 amino acids. The chain couples TRBV28 to TRBJ1-5; D is possibly TRBD1 (6 bases). The sequence was obtained from a woman aged 55 to 70 in good health. Input material: blood. The CDR3 loop is CASSFSLGGFSQPQHF. Here the CDR3 DNA reads TGTGCCAGCAGTTTCTCCCTAGGGGGTTTTAGTCAGCCCCAGCATTTT.